This T cell receptor (beta chain) was identified during a study of graft-versus-host responses after intestinal transplantation. V was shortened by 8 bases and J by 2 bases, with 10 bases between the two germline ends. This CDR3 contains 12 residues. The germline V gene encodes CDR1 SNHLY and CDR2 FYNNEI. TCRdb's table, derived via immunoSEQ multiplex PCR, lists solely in-frame clones and lacks some. This sample has roughly 110,000 clones, with approximately 93% found just once. A note on this clone: Its antigen is still unknown.

The rearrangement joins TRBV2 to TRBJ2-7, with D possibly being TRBD1 or TRBD2 (5 bases each). Sequencing used unstimulated CD8+ T cells sorted from spleen or lymph node cells, obtained before transplant. The receptor's source is a human donor who was the organ donor for an intestinal transplant. CDR3 amino acids: CASGDGAYEQYF. The CDR3 nucleotides are TGTGCCAGCGGGGACGGGGCCTACGAGCAGTACTTC. The full variable domain, in which reference TRBV2 and TRBJ2-7 provide the parts outside the CDR3, is EPEVTQTPSHQVTQMGQEVILRCVPISNHLYFYWYRQILGQKVEFLVSFYNNEISEKSEIFDDQFSVERPDGSNFTLKIRSTKLEDSAMYFCASGDGAYEQYFGPGTRLTVT.